Shown below are 26 T cell receptor beta chains from a single sample sequenced in a study of cytomegalovirus exposure and HLA in healthy donors. PCR primers comprised 60 Vbeta and 13 Jbeta primers. Repertoires were generated with immunoSEQ multiplex PCR, while TCRdb's copy carries only in-frame clones and drops some. This table has tens of thousands of clones, around 84% appearing once. The sample was PBMCs. Source of these receptors: a man aged 70 or older in good health and CMV-seropositive.

The CDR3 sequence: CASSSRLAGGETQYF. As DNA, the CDR3 is TGTGCCAGCAGCTCAAGACTAGCGGGGGGAGAGACCCAGTACTTC. The rearrangement links TRBV7-2 to TRBJ2-5, with TRBD2 identical over 13 bases. V trimming: 4 bases; J trimming: 4 bases; junction bases outside the gene matches: 3. CDR3 length equals 15 residues. Germline lookup yields CDR1 SGHTA and CDR2 FQGNSA.

This sequence joins TRBV5-1 and TRBJ2-2; 7 nucleotides align to TRBD1. With V trimmed by 0 bases and J by 1 base, 0 bases remained unmatched. Per the germline V gene, CDR1 is SGHRS and CDR2 is YFSETQ. This CDR3 has 15 amino acids. DNA of the CDR3: TGCGCCAGCAGCTTGGACAGGGGGAACACCGGGGAGCTGTTTTTT. Translation gives CASSLDRGNTGELFF.

A few counts support this clone. The rearrangement joins TRBV4-2 to TRBJ2-5; 11 nucleotides line up with TRBD1. Per the germline V gene, CDR1 is LGHNA and CDR2 is YNFKEQ. The CDR3 runs 16 residues. Losses at the gene ends were 1 base for V and 4 bases for J; bases not matched to a gene: 5. CDR3 DNA: TGTGCCAGCAGCCAAGGGGGACAGGGGGATAGAGAGACCCAGTACTTC. Protein product: CASSQGGQGDRETQYF.

The genes are TRBV4-1 and TRBJ1-1; D is perhaps TRBD1 (5 bases). This CDR3 is 15 amino acids long. CDR1 and CDR2 from the germline V gene are MGHRA and YSYEKL. Trimming stripped 1 base from V and 1 base from J, with 10 bases between. The CDR3 reads CASSQVPGQNTEAFF. The CDR3 coding sequence is TGCGCCAGCAGCCAAGTTCCAGGACAGAACACTGAAGCTTTCTTT.

This chain uses TRBV5-1 with TRBJ1-5, with unresolved D. The CDR3 runs 14 residues. The V and J ends lost 2 bases and 6 bases respectively, with 12 bases between them. CDR1 and CDR2 from the germline V gene are SGHRS and YFSETQ. DNA for the CDR3: TGCGCCAGCAGCTTTGGGGAGCCCGGTCAGCCCCAGCATTTT. This gives the protein CASSFGEPGQPQHF.

CDR3: CASSDRFTDTQYF. CDR3 sequence (DNA): TGCGCCAGCAGCGACAGGTTCACAGATACGCAGTATTTT. V and J are TRBV5-1 and TRBJ2-3, with D possibly TRBD1 on 6 matching bases. Germline loops: CDR1 SGHRS, CDR2 YFSETQ. This CDR3 has 13 residues. The V end lost 4 bases, the J end lost 2 bases, and 8 bases lay between the germline ends.

The chain employs TRBV4-1 and TRBJ1-2; D unclear. V gave up 1 base and J gave up 1 base, with 16 bases separating them. Germline lookup yields CDR1 MGHRA and CDR2 YSYEKL. The CDR3 covers 17 residues. CDR3 coding DNA: TGCGCCAGCAGCCAAGGCGGTAACAAGGCCCGTAACTATGGCTACACCTTC. This translates into CASSQGGNKARNYGYTF.

The chain recombines TRBV10-3 with TRBJ2-5, with a possible D match to TRBD2 (6 bases). The V gene's germline CDR1 is ENHRY and CDR2 SYGVKD. V was clipped by 9 bases and J by 5 bases, with 16 bases between them. This CDR3 spans 13 amino acids. The CDR3 is CAISGTDDETQYF. Here the CDR3 DNA reads TGTGCCATTTCCGGGACTGACGACGAGACCCAGTACTTC.

This clone was detected only once. In nucleotides, the CDR3 is TGTGCCAGCAGCTTGGTGGGGAGCTCCTACGAGCAGTACTTC. Translation: CASSLVGSSYEQYF. This rearrangement joins TRBV5-4 to TRBJ2-7, with D tentatively TRBD2 (5 bases). V shed 0 bases and J shed 0 bases, with 7 bases lying between them. CDR1 and CDR2 (germline): SGHNT, YYREEE (reference sequence). This CDR3 comprises 14 residues.

Concerning this clone: An end of the junction differs from the germline gene, which may be a read error. The rearrangement joins TRBV11-2 to TRBJ2-6, with 7 bases identical to TRBD1. The CDR3 runs to 16 residues. CDR1 is SGHAT, CDR2 FQNNGV, per germline. CDR3 sequence: CVSSVSGGSGANVLTF. The CDR3 region has the DNA TGTGTCAGCAGCGTATCAGGGGGATCTGGGGCCAACGTCCTGACTTTC.

This chain links TRBV28 with TRBJ2-5, with 8 bases identical to TRBD1. Losses at the gene ends were 2 bases for V and 2 bases for J; bases not matched to a gene: 7. The CDR3 spans 16 residues. The germline CDR1 and CDR2 sequences are MDHEN and SYDVKM. DNA of the CDR3: TGTGCCAGCAGTTTAGGCGGACAGGGTGGGCAAGAGACCCAGTACTTC. Translating gives CASSLGGQGGQETQYF. The full variable domain, with the rest looked up from reference TRBV28 and TRBJ2-5, is DVKVTQSSRYLVKRTGEKVFLECVQDMDHENMFWYRQDPGLGLRLIYFSYDVKMKEKGDIPEGYSVSREKKERFSLILESASTNQTSMYLCASSLGGQGGQETQYFGPGTRLLVL.

The gene calls are TRBV23-1 and TRBJ1-5; TRBD1 agrees at 7 bases. TRBV23-1 qualifies as an ORF whose function is uncertain. The ends lost 0 bases at V and 2 bases at J; junction bases unmatched: 4. The CDR3 runs to 16 residues. Written as DNA, the CDR3 is TGCGCCAGCAGTCAATCGGACAGGAGGGGCAATCAGCCCCAGCATTTT. Residues: CASSQSDRRGNQPQHF.

The V call is TRBV7-3, the J call TRBJ2-2, with 7 bases aligning to TRBD2. The CDR3 totals 15 residues. Per germline, CDR1 SGHTA and CDR2 FQGTGA. V was pared by 6 bases and J by 1 base, with 5 bases of the junction left unmatched. The CDR3: CASRGGSQNTGELFF. Written as DNA, the CDR3 is TGTGCCAGCAGGGGCGGGAGCCAGAACACCGGGGAGCTGTTTTTT.

The chain employs TRBV7-9 and TRBJ1-5; 8 bases fit TRBD1. J lost 2 bases, V lost 5 bases, and 2 bases had no gene match. Germline CDR1 is SEHNR and CDR2 is FQNEAQ (reference sequence). CDR3 length: 14 amino acids. The CDR3 DNA follows: TGTGCCAGCAGCCCACAGGGGGGCAATCAGCCCCAGCATTTT. This encodes CASSPQGGNQPQHF.

This chain links TRBV5-1 with TRBJ1-5; perhaps TRBD1 as D (6 bases). CDR1 SGHRS and CDR2 YFSETQ come from the germline V gene. V was clipped by 7 bases and J by 5 bases, with 13 bases between them. The CDR3 extends over 13 amino acids. The CDR3: CASAEGGDQPQHF. The CDR3 coding sequence is TGCGCCAGCGCTGAAGGGGGGGATCAGCCCCAGCATTTT.

This clone was picked up one time. The chain uses TRBV5-6 and TRBJ1-1, with a tentative D call TRBD1 (5 bases). The CDR3 length is 16 residues. Trimming pared 4 bases from V and 0 bases from J, leaving 16 bases between. In germline, CDR1 is SGHDT, CDR2 YYEEEE. Here the CDR3 reads CASSPQGWGLNTEAFF. CDR3 coding DNA: TGTGCCAGCAGCCCCCAGGGTTGGGGCTTGAACACTGAAGCTTTCTTT.

The chain couples TRBV11-2 to TRBJ1-1; D might be TRBD1 (6 bases). CDR1 is SGHAT, CDR2 FQNNGV, per germline. V lost 1 base and J lost 1, with 16 bases in between. The CDR3 contains 17 residues. The chain's CDR3 is CASSLVGDTGWNTEAFF. CDR3 bases: TGTGCCAGCAGCTTAGTCGGGGACACCGGGTGGAACACTGAAGCTTTCTTT. Complete variable domain (other parts from reference TRBV11-2 and TRBJ1-1): EAGVAQSPRYKIIEKRQSVAFWCNPISGHATLYWYQQILGQGPKLLIQFQNNGVVDDSQLPKDRFSAERLKGVDSTLKIQPAKLEDSAVYLCASSLVGDTGWNTEAFFGQGTRLTVV.

The DNA of the CDR3 is TGTGCCAGCAGCCAGGGGATTTTGGGTTACGAGCAGTACTTC. It is translated as CASSQGILGYEQYF. The rearrangement links TRBV28 to TRBJ2-7, with D maybe TRBD1 (6 bases). Trimming took off 6 bases at V and 4 bases at J, with 16 bases between the two ends. This CDR3 is 14 amino acids long. Germline V gene sequence: CDR1 MDHEN, CDR2 SYDVKM.

This clone has more than one count but fewer than ten. This chain uses TRBV5-4 with TRBJ1-5; TRBD1 agrees at 7 bases. Per germline, CDR1 SGHNT and CDR2 YYREEE (reference sequence). This CDR3 has 13 residues. The ends lost 0 bases at V and 7 bases at J; junction bases unmatched: 1. The CDR3 loop is CASSLGQGQPQHF. CDR3 bases: TGTGCCAGCAGCTTGGGACAGGGCCAGCCCCAGCATTTT.

This chain joins TRBV7-3 and TRBJ2-5; a weak D match, TRBD2 (7 bases). V gave up 5 bases and J gave up 5 bases, with 18 bases separating them. The germline gives CDR1 SGHTA, CDR2 FQGTGA. There are 15 residues in the CDR3. CDR3: CASSLQAGARETQYF. DNA of the CDR3: TGTGCCAGCAGCCTCCAGGCGGGGGCTCGGGAGACCCAGTACTTC. Filled out from reference TRBV7-3 and TRBJ2-5, the complete variable domain reads GAGVSQTPSNKVTEKGKYVELRCDPISGHTALYWYRQSLGQGPEFLIYFQGTGAADDSGLPNDRFFAVRPEGSVSTLKIQRTERGDSAVYLCASSLQAGARETQYFGPGTRLLVL.

The rearrangement links TRBV4-3 to TRBJ1-2; 7 bases match TRBD1. Trimming at V came to 0 bases and at J to 4 bases, leaving 8 bases not matched to a gene. The CDR3 is 16 amino acids. CDR1 is LGHNA and CDR2 is YSLEER in the germline V gene. The DNA for the CDR3 is TGCGCCAGCAGCCAAGATGAATACAGGGGTGGCTATGGCTACACCTTC. It specifies CASSQDEYRGGYGYTF.

The CDR3 loop is CAISPSGVGETQYF. The DNA for the CDR3 is TGTGCCATCAGTCCTTCAGGGGTCGGGGAGACCCAGTACTTC. J is TRBJ2-5 and V is TRBV10-3, with D maybe TRBD1 (6 bases). The V end was cut by 5 bases, the J end by 5 bases, with 15 bases between. The CDR3 runs 14 residues. The V gene's germline CDR1 is ENHRY and CDR2 SYGVKD.

The J gene is TRBJ1-3, the V gene TRBV30; D unresolved. V lost 0 bases to trimming and J lost 1 base, with 7 bases between them. This CDR3 has 14 residues. The germline CDR1 and CDR2 sequences are GTSNPN and SVGIG (reference sequence). The DNA of the CDR3 is TGTGCCTGGAGTGTAATGAGTTCTGGAAACACCATATATTTT. Its translation is CAWSVMSSGNTIYF.

The chain is built from TRBV4-3 and TRBJ1-6; D uncertain. The CDR3 sequence is 16 residues long. CDR1 is LGHNA, CDR2 YSLEER, per germline. Trimming took off 0 bases at V and 4 bases at J, with 10 bases between the two ends. The CDR3 nucleotides read TGCGCCAGCAGCCAAGATAATTGGCAGTATAATTCACCCCTCCACTTT. Its translation is CASSQDNWQYNSPLHF.

A few counts support this clone. The junction departs from germline at one end; a sequencing error may be responsible. V and J are TRBV2 and TRBJ2-3; possible D gene TRBD2, 6 bases. The CDR3 extends over 17 amino acids. CDR1 SNHLY and CDR2 FYNNEI come from the germline V gene. In nucleotides, the CDR3 is TGTGTCAGCAGAGACGGGGGTCTAGCGTCTTTCACAGATACGCAGTATTTT. This sequence encodes CVSRDGGLASFTDTQYF.

CDR3 in DNA: TGTGCCAGCAGTGATGCAGGGGCGATAATAAAAAACATTCAGTACTTC. Protein product: CASSDAGAIIKNIQYF. The chain combines TRBV6-1 with TRBJ2-4; maybe TRBD1 (6 bases). CDR3 length: 16 residues. Trimming took off 3 bases at V and 4 bases at J, with 16 bases between the two ends. Germline loops: CDR1 MNHNS, CDR2 SASEGT.